The clone carrying this T cell receptor (beta chain) was seen ten or more times. Its target is unknown. Each CDR3 protein gets one entry after TCRdb re-called the reads with MiXCR. The data show around 330,000 distinct CDR3 sequences, about 17% seen once. This entry comes from a study of T cell repertoires in cytomegalovirus infection. Across the whole study: Evidence of both CMV infection and a matching HLA type came from public TCR beta signatures. The study's findings and limits: CMV-specific TCR beta clonotypes restricted by HLA-C dominated the ex vivo response. Summed public TCR beta family frequency identified CMV carriers bearing the relevant HLA.

This CDR3 contains 13 residues. Looked up from germline, CDR1 is SGHAT and CDR2 is FQDESV (reference sequence). The germline V and J ends were trimmed by 5 bases and 0 bases, with 7 bases remaining between them. The receptor was isolated from a human donor in good health (CMV status not recorded). Some clones in this sample may be carry-over from other donors' samples. The V and J genes are TRBV11-1 and TRBJ1-1; the D is unclear. Sequenced input: PBMCs. The CDR3 bases are TGTGCCAGCAGCCCTGACCTGAACACTGAAGCTTTCTTT. Translated: CASSPDLNTEAFF.